Included here is one T cell receptor (beta chain) sequence, with context. The antigen remains undetermined. Stated time point: newly diagnosed GD, antithyroid drugs for less than 3 months. PBMCs provided the RNA from which the TCR library was made. Construction of TCR beta libraries relied on iRepertoire HTBI primers and on Arm-PCR targeting CDR3 regions. Using its own MiXCR run on the multiplex PCR reads, TCRdb lists one record per CDR3 protein. The sample lists roughly 510,000 distinct CDR3 sequences, roughly a sixth seen once, with 12% in the top ten. There are 14 residues in the CDR3. Germline V gene sequence: CDR1 DFQATT, CDR2 SNEGSKA (reference sequence). Trimming pared 5 bases from V and 5 bases from J, leaving 18 bases between. This sample was taken from a study of regulatory T cells in long-lasting Graves disease. Study background: Graves' patients diagnosed newly had used antithyroid drugs under 3 months. Study observations and caveats: Persistent disease samples used TRBV28, TRBJ1-2 and TRBJ2-5 preferentially.

The sample was also reused in another study, on T cells in Graves' hyperthyroidism and ophthalmopathy. Turning to that study: First-round RT-PCR with HTBI primers amplified the TCR CDR3 region.

The material was peripheral blood mononuclear cells (PBMCs), obtained at new diagnosis, from a patient treated with antithyroid drugs. The clonotype originates from a man between 18 and 29 years old with Graves disease. V is TRBV20-1 and J is TRBJ2-5, with D possibly TRBD1 on 6 matching bases. The CDR3 DNA follows: TGCAGTGCTGAGGGTGAGGGACAAGACGAGACCCAGTACTTC. This sequence encodes CSAEGEGQDETQYF.